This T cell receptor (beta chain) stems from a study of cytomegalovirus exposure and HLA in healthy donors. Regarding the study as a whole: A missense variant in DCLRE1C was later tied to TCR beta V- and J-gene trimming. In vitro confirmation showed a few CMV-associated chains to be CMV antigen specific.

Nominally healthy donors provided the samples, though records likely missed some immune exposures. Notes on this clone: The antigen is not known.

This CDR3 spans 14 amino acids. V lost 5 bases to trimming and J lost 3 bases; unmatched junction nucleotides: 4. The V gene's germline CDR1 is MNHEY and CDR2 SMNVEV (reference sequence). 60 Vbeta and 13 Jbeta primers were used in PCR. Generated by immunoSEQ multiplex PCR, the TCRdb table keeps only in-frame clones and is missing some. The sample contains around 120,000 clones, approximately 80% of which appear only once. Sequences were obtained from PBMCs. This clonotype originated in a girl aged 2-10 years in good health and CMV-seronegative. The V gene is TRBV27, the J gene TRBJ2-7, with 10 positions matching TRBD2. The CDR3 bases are TGTGCCAGCAGTCAGCGGGAGGGGTTCTACGAGCAGTACTTC. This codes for CASSQREGFYEQYF.